The entry that follows covers one T cell receptor beta chain sequence. This clonotype was found a few times. Its specific antigen is unknown. Base qualities are not at hand, and no much larger clone is one base apart. This record comes from a study of CD8 T cells in ankylosing spondylitis (dated by TCRdb to about 2017). Regarding the study in general: The study set out to find disease-linked TCR variants by profiling T cell receptor beta repertoires in ankylosing spondylitis patients and healthy donors. Peripheral blood was sampled, and synovial fluid was also collected from ankylosing spondylitis patients. In total, the full study cohort was made up of 100 to 140 healthy donors and 25 ankylosing spondylitis patients. Beyond this particular receptor, the publication reports: A TCR beta motif made up of eight highly homologous amino acid variants appeared to be characteristic of blood from ankylosing spondylitis patients. Significant enrichment of the disease-linked clones was reported in matched synovial fluid samples from ankylosing spondylitis patients. The disease-linked clones showed a CD8+ phenotype and occurred at relatively low frequencies in peripheral blood. Some motif variants were previously reported in synovial fluid and blood of reactive arthritis patients, suggesting common disease-initiation mechanisms.

In the germline V gene, CDR1 corresponds to LGHNA and CDR2 to YNFKEQ. V is trimmed back by 3 bases and J by 2 bases, and the junction contains 6 bases that no gene match accounts for. CDR3 length: 15 amino acids, cysteine to phenylalanine. The read is trimmed to its CDR3 DNA, 45 bases read in frame from base 1. For sequencing, an Illumina HiSeq 2500 was employed. Quantitative 5'-RACE with molecular barcodes was used to prepare TCR beta libraries. The source study handled its data this way. A new computational method based on a probabilistic model of VDJ rearrangement was used to identify disease-linked TCR variants. Through fastp at Q25 and MiXCR, TCRdb rebuilt clones from the public reads, retaining in-frame beta chains. Identical CDR3 protein sequences are pooled into one entry, listed with their most common genes and DNA. Here the V and J calls rest on TCRdb's processing, not on the authors' analysis. The sample profile shows under 150,000 distinct CDR3 sequences; 17% of them were found once. The ten top clones hold approximately 30% of the sample.

The sequence joins TRBV4-2 to TRBJ2-7; TRBD2 fits 8 bases in the junction. The receptor comes from a male donor with ankylosing spondylitis. The specimen was blood, either unsorted or a sorted T cell fraction (not recorded which). The DNA sequence is as follows: TGTGCCAGCAGCCAGGTAGCGGGACGAACCTACGAGCAGTACTTC. It encodes CASSQVAGRTYEQYF.